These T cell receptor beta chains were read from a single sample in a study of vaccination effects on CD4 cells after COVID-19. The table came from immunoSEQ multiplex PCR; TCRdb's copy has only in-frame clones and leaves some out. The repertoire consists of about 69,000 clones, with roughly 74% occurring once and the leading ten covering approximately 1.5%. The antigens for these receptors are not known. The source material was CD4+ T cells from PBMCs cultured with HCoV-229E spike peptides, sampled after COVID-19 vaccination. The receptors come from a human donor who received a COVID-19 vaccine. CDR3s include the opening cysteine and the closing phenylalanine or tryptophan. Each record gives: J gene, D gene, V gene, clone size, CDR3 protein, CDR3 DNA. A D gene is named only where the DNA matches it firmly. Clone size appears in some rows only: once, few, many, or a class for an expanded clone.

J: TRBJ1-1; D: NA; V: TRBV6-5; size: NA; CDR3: CASNPTGNTEAFF; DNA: TGTGCCAGCAACCCGACAGGGAACACTGAAGCTTTCTTT
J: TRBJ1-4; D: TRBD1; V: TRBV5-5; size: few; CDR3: CASSLGTGAEKLFF; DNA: TGTGCCAGCAGCTTGGGGACAGGGGCTGAAAAACTGTTTTTT
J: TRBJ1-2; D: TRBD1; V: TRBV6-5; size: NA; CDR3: CASSSRTGAYGYTF; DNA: TGTGCCAGCAGTTCTAGGACAGGGGCGTATGGCTACACCTTC
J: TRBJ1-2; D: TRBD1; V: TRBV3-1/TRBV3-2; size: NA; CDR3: CASSQRDRGNGYTF; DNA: TGTGCCAGCAGCCAAAGGGACAGGGGGAATGGCTACACCTTC
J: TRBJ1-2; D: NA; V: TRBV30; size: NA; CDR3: CAGGRGADGYTF; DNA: TGTGCCGGGGGGAGGGGGGCCGATGGCTACACCTTC
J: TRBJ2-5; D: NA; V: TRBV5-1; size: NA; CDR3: CASSPQGRGEETQYF; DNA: TGCGCCAGCAGCCCACAGGGAAGGGGTGAAGAGACCCAGTACTTC
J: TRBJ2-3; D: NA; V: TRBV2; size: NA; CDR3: CASRQLDGPDTQYF; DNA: TGTGCCAGCAGGCAGTTAGACGGCCCAGATACGCAGTATTTT
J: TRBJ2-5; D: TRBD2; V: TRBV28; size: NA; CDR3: CASRTSGGRETQYF; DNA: TGTGCCAGCAGAACTAGCGGGGGGAGGGAGACCCAGTACTTC
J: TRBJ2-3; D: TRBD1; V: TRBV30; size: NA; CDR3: CAWSQRTGRGDTQYF; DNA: TGTGCCTGGAGCCAGCGGACAGGGCGGGGAGATACGCAGTATTTT
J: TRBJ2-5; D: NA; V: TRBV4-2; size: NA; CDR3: CASSQDPGGRETQYF; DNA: TGTGCCAGCAGCCAAGATCCGGGGGGCAGGGAGACCCAGTACTTC
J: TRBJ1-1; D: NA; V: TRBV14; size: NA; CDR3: CASTTFNGNAFF; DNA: TGTGCCAGCACAACCTTCAATGGGAACGCTTTCTTT
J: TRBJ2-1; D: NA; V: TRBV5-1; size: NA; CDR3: CASSLAGQTQFF; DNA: TGCGCCAGCAGCTTGGCCGGACAGACGCAGTTCTTC
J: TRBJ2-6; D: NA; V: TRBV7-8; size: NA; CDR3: CASSLVGVTMPSGANVLTF; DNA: TGTGCCAGCAGCTTAGTAGGGGTAACGATGCCCTCTGGGGCCAACGTCCTGACTTTC
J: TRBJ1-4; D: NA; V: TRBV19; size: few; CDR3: CASSLGATGEKLFF; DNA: TGTGCCAGTAGTTTGGGAGCGACGGGTGAAAAACTGTTTTTT
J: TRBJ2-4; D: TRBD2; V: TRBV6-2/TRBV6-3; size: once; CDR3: CASSGVVAGAKNIQYF; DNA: TGTGCCAGCAGCGGGGTCGTAGCGGGAGCCAAAAACATTCAGTACTTC
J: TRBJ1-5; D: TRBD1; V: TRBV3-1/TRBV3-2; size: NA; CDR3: CASSQSIQGMGQPQHF; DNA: TGTGCCAGCAGCCAAAGTATACAGGGGATGGGTCAGCCCCAGCATTTT
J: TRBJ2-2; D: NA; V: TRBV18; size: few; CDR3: CASSSYTGELFF; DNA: TGTGCCAGCTCATCATATACCGGGGAGCTGTTTTTT
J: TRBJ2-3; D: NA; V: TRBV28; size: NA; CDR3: CASSPPQSRKDTQYF; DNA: TGTGCCAGCAGTCCTCCGCAGTCTCGGAAAGATACGCAGTATTTT
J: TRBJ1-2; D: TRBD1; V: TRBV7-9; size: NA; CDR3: CASSLALGQGFGYGYTF; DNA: TGTGCCAGCAGCTTAGCATTGGGACAGGGTTTTGGCTATGGCTACACCTTC
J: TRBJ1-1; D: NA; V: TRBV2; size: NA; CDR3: CASSERGGTPNTEAFF; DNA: TGTGCCAGCAGTGAACGTGGGGGAACCCCGAACACTGAAGCTTTCTTT
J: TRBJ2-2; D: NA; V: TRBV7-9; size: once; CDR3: CASSPNTNTGELFF; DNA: TGTGCCAGCAGCCCAAACACGAACACCGGGGAGCTGTTTTTT
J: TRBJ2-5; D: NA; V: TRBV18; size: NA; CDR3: CASSPPSETQYF; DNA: TGTGCCAGCTCCCCGCCTAGCGAGACCCAGTACTTC
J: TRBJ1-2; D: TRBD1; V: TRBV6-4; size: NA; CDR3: CASSLAPGQGNGYTF; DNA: TGTGCCAGCAGTCTTGCACCGGGACAGGGGAATGGCTACACCTTC
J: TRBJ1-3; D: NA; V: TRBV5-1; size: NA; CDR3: CASSLAATSSGNTIYF; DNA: TGCGCCAGCAGCTTGGCCGCGACATCCTCTGGAAACACCATATATTTT
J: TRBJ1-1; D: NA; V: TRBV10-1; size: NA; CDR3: CASSEGRNTEAFF; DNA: TGCGCCAGCAGTGAAGGCCGGAACACTGAAGCTTTCTTT
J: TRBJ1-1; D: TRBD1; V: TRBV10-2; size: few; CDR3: CASSNRGANTEAFF; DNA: TGCGCCAGCAGTAACAGGGGGGCGAACACTGAAGCTTTCTTT
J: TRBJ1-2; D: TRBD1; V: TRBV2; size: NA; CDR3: CASSVQGGNYGYTF; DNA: TGTGCCAGCAGTGTGCAGGGGGGCAACTATGGCTACACCTTC
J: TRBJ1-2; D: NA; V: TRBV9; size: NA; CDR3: CASSEGGPGRTNYGYTF; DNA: TGTGCCAGCAGCGAGGGAGGTCCGGGACGGACAAACTATGGCTACACCTTC
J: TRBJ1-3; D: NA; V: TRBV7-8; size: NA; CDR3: CASSLRGVGNTIYF; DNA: TGTGCCAGCAGCTTAAGGGGGGTCGGAAACACCATATATTTT
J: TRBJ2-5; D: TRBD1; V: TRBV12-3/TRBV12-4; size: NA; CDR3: CASSGTAQETQYF; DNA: TGTGCCAGCAGTGGGACAGCCCAAGAGACCCAGTACTTC
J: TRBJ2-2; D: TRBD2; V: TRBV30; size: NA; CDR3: CAWITSGAYTGELFF; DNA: TGTGCCTGGATCACTAGCGGGGCCTACACCGGGGAGCTGTTTTTT
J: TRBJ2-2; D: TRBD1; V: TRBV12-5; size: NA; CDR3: CASGLFPSQGFELNFPGELFF; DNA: TGTGCTAGTGGTTTGTTTCCCTCACAGGGGTTTGAGTTAAATTTTCCCGGGGAGCTGTTTTTT
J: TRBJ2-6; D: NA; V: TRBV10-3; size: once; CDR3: CAISGGLANVLTF; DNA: TGTGCCATCAGTGGGGGTTTGGCCAACGTCCTGACTTTC